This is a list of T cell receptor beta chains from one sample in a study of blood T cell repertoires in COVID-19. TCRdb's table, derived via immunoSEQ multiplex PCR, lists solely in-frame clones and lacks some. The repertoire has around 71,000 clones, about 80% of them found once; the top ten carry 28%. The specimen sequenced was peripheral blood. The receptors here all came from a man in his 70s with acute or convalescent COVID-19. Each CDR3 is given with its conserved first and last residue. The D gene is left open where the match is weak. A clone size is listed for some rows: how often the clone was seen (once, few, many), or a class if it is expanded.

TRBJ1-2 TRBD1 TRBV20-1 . TGCAGTGCTAGTCACCCGGGACAGGGATCCACTGATGGCTACACCTTC CSASHPGQGSTDGYTF
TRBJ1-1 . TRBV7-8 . TGTGCCAGCAGCTTATCGGGGGGCGAAGCTTTCTTT CASSLSGGEAFF
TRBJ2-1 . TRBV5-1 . TGCGCCAGCAGCTTGATAGAGCCGGGGGATGAGCAGTTCTTC CASSLIEPGDEQFF
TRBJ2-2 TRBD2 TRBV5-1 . TGCGCCAGCTGGCCTTCGGGACTAGTGACCGGGGAGCTGTTTTTT CASWPSGLVTGELFF
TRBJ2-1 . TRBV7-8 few TGTGCCAGCAGCCGCATGAGAGCAGGACTTTACAATGAGCAGTTCTTC CASSRMRAGLYNEQFF
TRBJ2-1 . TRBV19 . TGTGCCAGTAGTAGGCAGGGGCTGGGGGTTGAGCAGTTCTTC CASSRQGLGVEQFF
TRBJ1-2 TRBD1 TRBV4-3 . TGCGCCAGCAGCCAAGGGAACAGGGGATTCTATGGCTACACCTTC CASSQGNRGFYGYTF
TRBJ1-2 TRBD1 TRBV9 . TGTGCCAGCAGCGCCTGGGACAGGGGGAGTAACTATGGCTACACCTTC CASSAWDRGSNYGYTF
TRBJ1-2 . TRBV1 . TGCACCAGCAGCCAGGAATTTTCGGGTGGTCGGGGCTACACCTTC CTSSQEFSGGRGYTF
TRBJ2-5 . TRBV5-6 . TGTGCCAGCAGCCGCCGGGTCATACTCCAAGAGACCCAGTACTTC CASSRRVILQETQYF
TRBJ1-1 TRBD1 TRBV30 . TGTGCCTGGGGCTACACAGGGGCTAGGGACACTGAAGCTTTCTTT CAWGYTGARDTEAFF
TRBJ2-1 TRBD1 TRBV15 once TGTGCCACCAGCAGAGCCGGGACAGGGTCTTTCAATGAGCAGTTCTTC CATSRAGTGSFNEQFF
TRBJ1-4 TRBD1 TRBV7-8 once TGTGCCAGCAGCTTAGCGGGGGGGACAGGGGTCGAAAAACTGTTTTTT CASSLAGGTGVEKLFF
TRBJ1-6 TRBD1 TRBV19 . TGTGCCAGTAGGACGAATGACAGGGGGAATTCACCCCTCCACTTT CASRTNDRGNSPLHF
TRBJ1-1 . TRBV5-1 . TGCGCCAGCAGCAATCCTCGCGGGGAAAACACTGAAGCTTTCTTT CASSNPRGENTEAFF
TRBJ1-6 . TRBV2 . TGTGCCAGCATGCGGGAGCAGGGTTATTCACCCCTCCACTTT CASMREQGYSPLHF
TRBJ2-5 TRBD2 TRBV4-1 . TGCGCCAGCAGCCAGGGACTAGCGGGGGAAGAGACCCAGTACTTC CASSQGLAGEETQYF
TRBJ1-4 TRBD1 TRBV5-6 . TGTGCCAGCAGCTGGGGGACAGCTCGACGAGAAAAACTGTTTTTT CASSWGTARREKLFF
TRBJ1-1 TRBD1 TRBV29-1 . TGCAGCGTTGTGACAGGGCGTAACACTGAAGCTTTCTTT CSVVTGRNTEAFF
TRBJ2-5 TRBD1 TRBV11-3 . TGTGCCAGCAGCTTACGACAGGGCCTGGGAGAGACCCAGTACTTC CASSLRQGLGETQYF
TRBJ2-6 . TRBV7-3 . TGTGCCAGCAGCCCCCGTCCGAGCTCTGGGGCCAACGTCCTGACTTTC CASSPRPSSGANVLTF
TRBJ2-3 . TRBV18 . TGTGCCAGCTCACCACCCGTCACAGATACGCAGTATTTT CASSPPVTDTQYF
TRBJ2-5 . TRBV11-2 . TGTGCCAGCAGCCCAAGCAGGGCTCAAGAGACCCAGTACTTC CASSPSRAQETQYF
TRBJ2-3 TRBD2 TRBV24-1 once TGTGCCACCAGTGATCCCGGACTAGCGGGACGCACAGATACGCAGTATTTT CATSDPGLAGRTDTQYF
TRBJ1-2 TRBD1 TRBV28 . TGTGCCAGCAGTCCCGAGGACAGGGTCAATGGCTACACCTTC CASSPEDRVNGYTF
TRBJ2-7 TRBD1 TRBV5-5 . TGTGCCAGCAGCTTGGCCAGGAGGACAGGAATAGCATACGAGCAGTACTTC CASSLARRTGIAYEQYF
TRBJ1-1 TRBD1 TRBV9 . TGTGCCAGCAGTCCGACCGGGACAGGGAGGAATCTGAACACTGAAGCTTTCTTT CASSPTGTGRNLNTEAFF
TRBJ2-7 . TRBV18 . TGTGCCAGCTCACCACAGGGGGTTGACGAGCAGTACTTC CASSPQGVDEQYF
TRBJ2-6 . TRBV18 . TGTGCCAGCTCACTATGGACAGCCGGAGCCAACGTCCTGACTTTC CASSLWTAGANVLTF
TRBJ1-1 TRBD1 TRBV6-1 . TGTGCCAGCAGTGAAAGGGGGCCCACTGAAGCTTTCTTT CASSERGPTEAFF
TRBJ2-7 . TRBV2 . TGTGCCAGCAGGGCTCTGGGGAGTTACGAGCAGTACTTC CASRALGSYEQYF
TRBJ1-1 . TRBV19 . TGTGCCAGTAGTATAAGGGGCAGGGACACTGAAGCTTTCTTT CASSIRGRDTEAFF
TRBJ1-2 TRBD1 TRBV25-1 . TGTGCCAGCAGTGAGTGGACAGGGAAGGACTATGGCTACACCTTC CASSEWTGKDYGYTF
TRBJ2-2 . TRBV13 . TGTGCCAGCAGCATCGACCGCGGGACTTTGAACACCGGGGAGCTGTTTTTT CASSIDRGTLNTGELFF
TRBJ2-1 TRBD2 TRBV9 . TGTGCCAGCAGCGGATTAAGCGGGAGTTTGATAGATGAGCAGTTCTTC CASSGLSGSLIDEQFF
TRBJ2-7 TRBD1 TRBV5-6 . TGTGCCAGCAGCTTGACCGGGACAGGGGGGTACGAGCAGTACTTC CASSLTGTGGYEQYF
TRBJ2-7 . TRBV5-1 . TGCGCCAGCAGCTCGGACAGTCCTTTGGGAGAGCAGTACTTC CASSSDSPLGEQYF
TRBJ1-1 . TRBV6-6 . TGTGCCAGCAGCACTTATGTTGGGCGGAGGACTGAAGCTTTCTTT CASSTYVGRRTEAFF
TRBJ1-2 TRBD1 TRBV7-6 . TGTGCCAGCAGCCCGGGACAGGGGAACTATGGCTACACCTTC CASSPGQGNYGYTF
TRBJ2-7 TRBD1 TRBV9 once TGTGCCAGCAGCGCCTCCGGGACAGGGGTCTACGAGCAGTACTTC CASSASGTGVYEQYF
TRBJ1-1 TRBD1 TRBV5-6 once TGTGCCAGCAGCTTGCGGGACAGCGAAGCTTTCTTT CASSLRDSEAFF
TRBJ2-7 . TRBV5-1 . TGCGCCAGCAGCCCCGACCAACTAATCTACGAGCAGTACTTC CASSPDQLIYEQYF
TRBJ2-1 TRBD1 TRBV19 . TGTGCCAGTAGCACGACGGGACAGGGGGCACGTTCGAGGTTCTTC CASSTTGQGARSRFF
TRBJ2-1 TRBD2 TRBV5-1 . TGCGCCAGCAGCTCGAATCCGAGACTAGCGGGAGGAAATGGGAATGAGCAGTTCTTC CASSSNPRLAGGNGNEQFF
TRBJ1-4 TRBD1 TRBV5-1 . TGCGCCAGCAGACGAACAGGGGGTATAGAAAAACTGTTTTTT CASRRTGGIEKLFF
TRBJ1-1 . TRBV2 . TGTGCCAGCAGTGCACAGTTCATGAACACTGAAGCTTTCTTT CASSAQFMNTEAFF
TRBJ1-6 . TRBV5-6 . TGTGCCAGCAGCCCATCCCAGGTGACGGGGTCACCCCTCCACTTT CASSPSQVTGSPLHF
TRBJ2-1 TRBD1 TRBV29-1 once TGCAGCGTTGCAGGACAGGGATCGTACAATGAGCAGTTCTTC CSVAGQGSYNEQFF
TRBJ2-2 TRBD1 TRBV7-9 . TGTGCCAGCAGCCGGGTTCCTACAGGGGGCAGTCCGTTTTCCGGGGAGCTGTTTTTT CASSRVPTGGSPFSGELFF
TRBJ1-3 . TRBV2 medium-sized TGTGCCAGCAGTGAATTCAGGGGAAACACCATATATTTT CASSEFRGNTIYF
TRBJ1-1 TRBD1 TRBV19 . TGTGCCAGTAGTTCCACAGGGGGCACTGAAGCTTTCTTT CASSSTGGTEAFF
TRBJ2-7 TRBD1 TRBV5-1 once TGCGCCAGCAGCACGTTCGGACAGGGGAGATCCTACGAGCAGTACTTC CASSTFGQGRSYEQYF
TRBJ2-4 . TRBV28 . TGTGCCAGCAGCCCGGGACTTTATGATTGGGACATTCAGTACTTC CASSPGLYDWDIQYF
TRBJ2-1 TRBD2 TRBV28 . TGTGCCAGCAGGAATAGCGGGAGTCTCAATGAGCAGTTCTTC CASRNSGSLNEQFF
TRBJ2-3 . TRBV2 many TGTGCCAGCAGTGACAATCGAGGGACAGATACGCAGTATTTT CASSDNRGTDTQYF
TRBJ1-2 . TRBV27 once TGTGCCAGCAGTCCAGACTCAAGTTATTATGGCTACACCTTC CASSPDSSYYGYTF
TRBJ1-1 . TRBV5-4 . TGTGCCAGCAGCTTGGGTATACAGGGGAACACTGAAGCTTTCTTT CASSLGIQGNTEAFF
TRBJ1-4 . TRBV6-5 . TGTGCCAGCAGTTACTCCACAGGGACTAATGAAAAACTGTTTTTT CASSYSTGTNEKLFF
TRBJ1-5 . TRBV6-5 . TGTGCCACCGCTAACAGGGTCGAACAGCCCCAGCATTTT CATANRVEQPQHF
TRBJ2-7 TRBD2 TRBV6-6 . TGTGCCAGCAGAACTAGCGGGAGTACCTACGAGCAGTACTTC CASRTSGSTYEQYF